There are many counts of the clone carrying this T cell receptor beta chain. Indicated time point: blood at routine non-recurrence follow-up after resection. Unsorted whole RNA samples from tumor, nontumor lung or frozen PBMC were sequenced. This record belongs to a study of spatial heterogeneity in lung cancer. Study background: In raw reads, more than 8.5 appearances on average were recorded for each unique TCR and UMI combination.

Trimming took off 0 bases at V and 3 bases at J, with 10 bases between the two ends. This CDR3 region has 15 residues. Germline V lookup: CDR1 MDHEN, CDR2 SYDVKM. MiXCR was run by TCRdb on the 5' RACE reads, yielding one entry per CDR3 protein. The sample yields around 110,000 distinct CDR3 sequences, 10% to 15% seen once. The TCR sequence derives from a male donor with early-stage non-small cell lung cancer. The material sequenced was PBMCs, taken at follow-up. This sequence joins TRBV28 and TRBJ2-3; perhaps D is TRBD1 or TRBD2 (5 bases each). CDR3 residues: CASSLWPGRTDTQYF. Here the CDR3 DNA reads TGTGCCAGCAGTTTATGGCCAGGGAGAACAGATACGCAGTATTTT. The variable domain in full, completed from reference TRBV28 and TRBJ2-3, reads DVKVTQSSRYLVKRTGEKVFLECVQDMDHENMFWYRQDPGLGLRLIYFSYDVKMKEKGDIPEGYSVSREKKERFSLILESASTNQTSMYLCASSLWPGRTDTQYFGPGTRLTVL.